These T cell receptor beta chains were read from a single sample in a study of T-cell reconstitution after alpha-beta-depleted transplantation in children. TCRdb re-called the PCR reads with MiXCR, one entry per CDR3 protein. The profile shows around 78,000 distinct CDR3 sequences, 6% to 8.5% of them singletons. Sequencing used PBMCs from the stem cell graft donor, obtained from the stem cell graft. The receptor source for this set is a human donor who donated a stem cell graft to a child with acute lymphoblastic leukemia. The CDR3 runs from the conserved cysteine through the conserved F or W. Fields, in order: V gene, CDR3 length, J gene, D gene, clone size, CDR3 protein, CDR3 DNA. A D gene is named only where the DNA matches it firmly. Clone size is shown for a subset of rows, as once, few, many or a class of expanded clone.

>TRBV18|15|TRBJ2-7|TRBD1|many
CASSPHRDRDYEQYF
TGTGCCAGCTCGCCCCACCGGGACAGGGACTACGAGCAGTACTTC
>TRBV29-1|14|TRBJ2-1|TRBD1|many
CSAAGGGGYNEQFF
TGCAGCGCCGCAGGGGGTGGGGGCTACAATGAGCAGTTCTTC
>TRBV24-1|17|TRBJ2-1|.|few
CATSDPDATNSYNEQFF
TGTGCCACCAGTGACCCGGACGCGACAAACTCCTACAATGAGCAGTTCTTC
>TRBV28|16|TRBJ1-3|.|.
CASSTPGLNSGNTIYF
TGTGCCAGCAGTACGCCCGGCCTGAACTCTGGAAACACCATATATTTT
>TRBV6-5|14|TRBJ2-7|TRBD1|few
CASSWTGGVYEQYF
TGTGCCAGCAGTTGGACAGGGGGCGTCTACGAGCAGTACTTC
>TRBV15|14|TRBJ2-3|.|many
CATSRDAGTDTQYF
TGTGCCACCAGCAGAGATGCTGGCACAGATACGCAGTATTTT
>TRBV7-9|14|TRBJ1-6|TRBD1|.
CASSLTGESSPLHF
TGTGCCAGCAGCTTGACAGGGGAAAGCTCACCCCTCCACTTT
>TRBV2|12|TRBJ2-7|.|few
CASSERGYEQYF
TGTGCCAGCAGTGAGAGGGGGTACGAGCAGTACTTC
>TRBV28|14|TRBJ2-5|TRBD2|few
CAILSGGRQETQYF
TGTGCCATCCTCTCGGGGGGGCGCCAAGAGACCCAGTACTTC
>TRBV11-1|12|TRBJ1-2|.|many
CASSRAGRGYTF
TGTGCCAGCAGCCGGGCGGGTCGGGGCTACACCTTC
>TRBV7-9|14|TRBJ1-2|.|many
CASSLGRPNYGYTF
TGTGCCAGCAGCTTAGGCCGTCCGAACTATGGCTACACCTTC
>TRBV27|13|TRBJ1-2|TRBD1|many
CASSRQGARGYTF
TGTGCCAGCAGTCGACAGGGGGCGAGGGGCTACACCTTC
>TRBV12-3/TRBV12-4|11|TRBJ2-1|.|many
CASGDHNEQFF
TGTGCCAGTGGGGACCACAATGAGCAGTTCTTC
>TRBV28|14|TRBJ1-5|TRBD1|many
CATLGGAGGQPQHF
TGTGCCACCCTCGGGGGGGCAGGGGGTCAGCCCCAGCATTTT
>TRBV6-4|15|TRBJ2-1|TRBD2|many
CASSDAAGGHNEQFF
TGTGCCAGCAGTGACGCAGCGGGGGGTCACAATGAGCAGTTCTTC
>TRBV7-2|13|TRBJ2-5|TRBD2|many
CASSFPSGETQYF
TGTGCCAGCAGCTTCCCTAGCGGAGAGACCCAGTACTTC
>TRBV20-1|13|TRBJ1-2|.|few
CSARVGETYGYTF
TGCAGTGCTAGAGTAGGGGAGACCTATGGCTACACCTTC
>TRBV7-2|13|TRBJ1-1|.|.
CASSFRGSTEAFF
TGTGCCAGCAGCTTTCGGGGGAGTACTGAAGCTTTCTTT
>TRBV7-3|14|TRBJ1-1|.|many
CASSLGGSNTEAFF
TGTGCCAGCAGCTTAGGGGGGTCCAACACTGAAGCTTTCTTT
>TRBV6-2/TRBV6-3|11|TRBJ2-7|.|.
CASSFGRVQYF
TGTGCCAGCAGTTTTGGACGAGTGCAGTACTTC
>TRBV12-3/TRBV12-4|13|TRBJ1-3|TRBD1|many
CASLGTGEATIYF
TGTGCCAGCCTTGGGACAGGGGAGGCCACCATATATTTT